This TCR beta chain appears in the sequencing data of a study of blood T cell repertoires in COVID-19. About the study: Collection of acute and convalescent COVID-19 samples took place in the United States, Italy and Spain. In each case, the material was cDNA or gDNA derived from T cells, B-cell-depleted T cells, or PBMCs.

Authors' processing steps: It was from reference gene primer amplification that nucleated cell counts were estimated. Clones were read by immunoSEQ multiplex PCR, and TCRdb kept only the in-frame ones, dropping some. That table is the source of V, J and clone size, and D and trimming were worked out from the DNA. The sample has around 100,000 clones, approximately 92% seen once. This clone showed up just once. This CDR3 has 16 residues. Germline V lookup: CDR1 LNHDA, CDR2 SQIVND (reference sequence). Trimming removed 0 bases from V and 4 bases from J; junction bases left unmatched: 0. This rearrangement joins TRBV19 to TRBJ2-1, with 13 bases that match TRBD2. The receptor's source is a woman of 80 years or more with acute or convalescent COVID-19. Sequencing was performed on peripheral blood. CDR3 nucleotides: TGTGCCAGTAGTATAGAGGGACTAGCGGGGTACAATGAGCAGTTCTTC. Protein sequence: CASSIEGLAGYNEQFF.